These 31 T cell receptor beta chains came from one sample sequenced in a study of blood T cell repertoires in COVID-19 (dated by TCRdb to 2020 to 2021). Libraries were constructed by the immunoSEQ multiplex PCR assay. This immuneACCESS table, as held by TCRdb, lists in-frame sequences with V and J called but not all clones. Of the missing ones, under half trace to an unresolved V gene in checked studies; the others have no known cause. This sample holds over 150,000 clones; 86% were observed only once. The ten largest clones take up 7% of the sample. The sequenced sample consisted of peripheral blood. The receptor source for this set is a man in his fifties or sixties with active or convalescent COVID-19.

This chain connects TRBV7-9 to TRBJ2-3; 10 bases are a match to TRBD2. CDR3 length equals 15 residues. J lost 4 bases, V lost 6 bases, and 7 bases had no gene match. Germline lookup yields CDR1 SEHNR and CDR2 FQNEAQ (reference sequence). The chain's CDR3 is CASREGLASADTQYF. CDR3 nucleotides: TGTGCCAGCAGAGAGGGACTAGCGTCCGCAGATACGCAGTATTTT.

The gene calls are TRBV11-2 and TRBJ1-2; D might be TRBD1 (5 bases). Germline CDR1 and CDR2: SGHAT and FQNNGV. The V end lost 4 bases, the J end lost 1 base, and 10 bases lay between the germline ends. The CDR3 extends over 14 amino acids. CDR3 residues: CASSSQGFNYGYTF. DNA for the CDR3: TGTGCCAGCAGCTCCCAGGGCTTTAACTATGGCTACACCTTC.

The J gene is TRBJ2-1, the V gene TRBV30; D uncertain. Germline lookup yields CDR1 GTSNPN and CDR2 SVGIG (reference sequence). V lost 0 bases, J lost 8 bases, and 11 bases lay in between. The CDR3 has 13 residues. CDR3 in amino acids: CAWSVGPKDEQFF. The CDR3, as DNA: TGTGCCTGGAGTGTTGGGCCCAAGGATGAGCAGTTCTTC.

The V and J genes are TRBV7-9 and TRBJ1-1; no clear D. V was pared by 1 base and J by 1 base, with 4 bases between. This CDR3 is built from 13 residues. Germline CDR1 reads SEHNR; CDR2 reads FQNEAQ (reference sequence). The CDR3 loop reads CASSLVQNTEAFF. CDR3 DNA: TGTGCCAGCAGCTTAGTTCAGAACACTGAAGCTTTCTTT.

The chain carries TRBV7-2 and TRBJ1-2; 7 bases agree with TRBD1. CDR1 is SGHTA and CDR2 is FQGNSA in the germline V gene. The ends lost 4 bases at V and 8 bases at J; junction bases unmatched: 10. There are 14 residues in the CDR3. The CDR3 nucleotides are TGTGCCAGCAGCTCATCCTATGGACAGGTCGGCTACACCTTC. It codes for CASSSSYGQVGYTF.

This clone has only one observation. The chain carries TRBV29-1 and TRBJ2-1; no clear D gene. This CDR3 comprises 16 residues. The germline V and J ends were trimmed by 4 bases and 0 bases, with 16 bases remaining between them. Germline V gene data show CDR1 as SQVTM and CDR2 as ANQGSEA. CDR3 DNA sequence: TGCAGCGTTGCCCCTATGCCGTTTAGCTCCTACAATGAGCAGTTCTTC. Translated, it gives CSVAPMPFSSYNEQFF.

This chain joins TRBV6-2 or TRBV6-3 and TRBJ1-5; D is uncertain. Germline V gene sequence: CDR1 MNHEY, CDR2 SVGEGT. Trimming took 4 bases from V and 2 from J, leaving 12 bases between them. CDR3 size: 15 residues. In nucleotides, the CDR3 is TGTGCCAGCAGTTCACAAGGACTGGGCAATCAGCCCCAGCATTTT. This gives the protein CASSSQGLGNQPQHF.

This clone was observed a handful of times. The V gene is TRBV28, the J gene TRBJ1-2; D gene unclear. Germline values: CDR1 MDHEN, CDR2 SYDVKM. Trimming stripped 3 bases from V and 7 bases from J, with 9 bases between. This CDR3 spans 12 amino acids. The CDR3 DNA reads as TGTGCCAGCAGTTTTACAGAAGGTGGCTACACCTTC. It is translated as CASSFTEGGYTF.

This chain connects TRBV6-7 to TRBJ1-2; TRBD1 matches at 7 bases. TRBV6-7 falls under the ORF class, with uncertain function. The CDR3 is 16 amino acids. With V trimmed by 6 bases and J by 2 bases, 12 bases remained unmatched. CDR3 nucleotide sequence: TGTGCCAGCAGCCCGAGGACAGGTTGGGGCAACTATGGCTACACCTTC. It translates to CASSPRTGWGNYGYTF.

The V gene is TRBV5-1, the J gene TRBJ1-6; D is possibly TRBD1 (6 bases). Per germline, CDR1 SGHRS and CDR2 YFSETQ. CDR3 length equals 14 residues. Deletions cut 4 bases from V and 13 bases from J, with 18 bases between. CDR3 nucleotides: TGCGCCAGCAGCCCGGGACAAGATTTAAGGCCCCTCCACTTT. Amino acid sequence: CASSPGQDLRPLHF.

This clone was detected only once. The CDR3 protein is CASSLSASYNEQFF. The CDR3 DNA follows: TGTGCCAGCAGCTTAAGCGCCTCCTACAATGAGCAGTTCTTC. This chain uses TRBV7-2 with TRBJ2-1, with unresolved D. Germline loops: CDR1 SGHTA, CDR2 FQGNSA. The V and J ends lost 2 bases and 0 bases respectively, with 5 bases between them. This CDR3 comprises 14 residues. Based on the CDR3 plus reference TRBV7-2 and TRBJ2-1, the full variable domain is GAGVSQSPSNKVTEKGKDVELRCDPISGHTALYWYRQSLGQGLEFLIYFQGNSAPDKSGLPSDRFSAERTGGSVSTLTIQRTQQEDSAVYLCASSLSASYNEQFFGPGTRLTVL.

V is TRBV9 and J is TRBJ1-4, with 8 bases lining up with TRBD1. The CDR3 sequence is 15 residues long. Germline values: CDR1 SGDLS, CDR2 YYNGEE. The trim removed 3 bases at V and 4 bases at J, leaving 5 bases unmatched. The CDR3 reads CASSGRQGINEKLFF. CDR3 DNA sequence: TGTGCCAGCAGCGGTAGACAGGGGATTAATGAAAAACTGTTTTTT.

This clone was observed a few times. The gene calls are TRBV7-2 and TRBJ1-3; no definite D call. Deletions cut 5 bases from V and 0 bases from J, with 8 bases between. The length of the CDR3 is 14 residues. CDR1 is SGHTA and CDR2 is FQGNSA in the germline V gene. The DNA for the CDR3 is TGTGCCAGCAGCCTCGTCCGCTCTGGAAACACCATATATTTT. This gives the protein CASSLVRSGNTIYF. Complete variable domain (other parts from reference TRBV7-2 and TRBJ1-3): GAGVSQSPSNKVTEKGKDVELRCDPISGHTALYWYRQSLGQGLEFLIYFQGNSAPDKSGLPSDRFSAERTGGSVSTLTIQRTQQEDSAVYLCASSLVRSGNTIYFGEGSWLTVV.

This chain links TRBV5-4 with TRBJ1-5, with unresolved D. Germline-derived CDR1 and CDR2 are SGHNT and YYREEE (reference sequence). The CDR3 sequence is 12 residues long. V gave up 3 bases and J gave up 3 bases, with 4 bases separating them. This CDR3 reads CASSSPNQPQHF. For the CDR3, the DNA is TGTGCCAGCAGCTCTCCCAATCAGCCCCAGCATTTT. Looking up the rest from reference TRBV5-4 and TRBJ1-5 gives the full variable domain: ETGVTQSPTHLIKTRGQQVTLRCSSQSGHNTVSWYQQALGQGPQFIFQYYREEENGRGNFPPRFSGLQFPNYSSELNVNALELDDSALYLCASSSPNQPQHFGDGTRLSIL.

The table lists this clone with a few counts. The chain joins TRBV7-8 to TRBJ1-5; D perhaps matches TRBD1 (6 bases). Trimming removed 4 bases from V and 0 bases from J, with 16 bases in between. Germline V CDR1 and CDR2: SGHVS, FQNEAQ. The CDR3 contains 17 residues. The CDR3 DNA is TGTGCCAGCAGCTCATTGGACAGATTAGTTAGCAATCAGCCCCAGCATTTT. This translates into CASSSLDRLVSNQPQHF. The variable domain in full, with the rest retrieved from reference TRBV7-8 and TRBJ1-5, is GAGVSQSPRYKVAKRGQDVALRCDPISGHVSLFWYQQALGQGPEFLTYFQNEAQLDKSGLPSDRFFAERPEGSVSTLKIQRTQQEDSAVYLCASSSLDRLVSNQPQHFGDGTRLSIL.

V and J are TRBV18 and TRBJ1-5; maybe TRBD1 (5 bases). CDR1 KGHSH and CDR2 LQKENI come from the germline V gene. The CDR3 has 15 residues. The V gene lost 2 bases and the J gene lost 6 bases, with 14 bases spanning the gap. The CDR3 nucleotides are TGTGCCAGCTCACCAAGACAGAGAGACGGTCAGCCCCAGCATTTT. Its protein is CASSPRQRDGQPQHF.

This clone turned up a few times. The chain couples TRBV24-1 to TRBJ2-1; 9 bases line up with TRBD2. The junction had 12 bases not matched to a gene; V was cut back by 5 bases and J by 5 bases. The CDR3 consists of 17 residues. Germline-derived CDR1 and CDR2 are KGHDR and SFDVKD. This CDR3 is CATSGSAGASGNNEQFF. CDR3 nucleotides: TGTGCCACCAGTGGTTCGGCAGGGGCTAGCGGGAACAATGAGCAGTTCTTC.

The chain is built from TRBV28 and TRBJ2-7, with D uncertain. This CDR3 region has 10 residues. Germline values: CDR1 MDHEN, CDR2 SYDVKM. The V and J ends lost 6 bases and 3 bases respectively, with 3 bases between them. The CDR3 sequence is CASSNYEQYF. CDR3 in DNA: TGTGCCAGCAGCAACTACGAGCAGTACTTC.

The chain links TRBV19 to TRBJ1-2, with D perhaps TRBD1 (6 bases). CDR1 is LNHDA, CDR2 SQIVND, per germline (reference sequence). V lost 7 bases and J 13 bases, leaving 22 bases between the germline ends. The CDR3 is made up of 13 amino acids. DNA for the CDR3: TGTGCCAGTACCATCCCCGGGTGGGGGCAGTGCACCTTC. It codes for CASTIPGWGQCTF.

This clone occurred once. The chain is built from TRBV28 and TRBJ1-6; tentative D call: TRBD1 (6 bases). Trimming took 4 bases from V and 8 from J, leaving 15 bases between them. CDR1 is MDHEN and CDR2 is SYDVKM in the germline V gene. CDR3 length: 15 amino acids. The CDR3 is CASSSLTGFDSPLHF. CDR3 in DNA: TGTGCCAGCAGTTCATTAACAGGGTTTGATTCACCCCTCCACTTT.

The chain employs TRBV28 and TRBJ1-3, with D possibly matching TRBD1 (6 bases). CDR3 size: 15 residues. Germline CDR1 MDHEN, CDR2 SYDVKM. V was trimmed by 6 bases and J by 0 bases, leaving 12 bases between them. The CDR3 reads CASSLQGYSGNTIYF. DNA of the CDR3: TGTGCCAGCAGCCTACAGGGCTACTCTGGAAACACCATATATTTT.

About this clone: Relative to the germline gene, one junction end is altered; a read error may explain this. This sequence joins TRBV7-7 and TRBJ2-3; a possible D gene is TRBD1 (6 bases). The CDR3 extends over 15 amino acids. Germline values: CDR1 SSHAT, CDR2 FNYEAQ (reference sequence). DNA for the CDR3: TGTGCTAGCAGCTTACCAGGGGCCTGCACAGATACGCAGTATTTT. It codes for CASSLPGACTDTQYF.

The chain is built from TRBV4-2 and TRBJ1-3; D unresolved. The germline V gene encodes CDR1 LGHNA and CDR2 YNFKEQ. This CDR3 contains 15 residues. Trimming left V 4 bases short and J 0 bases short, with 10 bases between. The CDR3 coding sequence is TGTGCCAGCAGCCCAATTCTCAGCTCTGGAAACACCATATATTTT. This codes for CASSPILSSGNTIYF.

The chain carries TRBV2 and TRBJ2-6; weak D call: TRBD1 (7 bases). Germline-derived CDR1 and CDR2 are SNHLY and FYNNEI. The CDR3 has 14 amino acids. Trimming left V 10 bases short and J 4 bases short, with 14 bases between. This CDR3 is CATEGAAGANVLTF. DNA of the CDR3: TGTGCCACGGAGGGGGCCGCGGGGGCCAACGTCCTGACTTTC.

The chain combines TRBV3-1 (or the pseudogene TRBV3-2) with TRBJ2-1; 14 bases align to TRBD2. This CDR3 has 18 amino acids. Germline CDR1 LGHDT, CDR2 YNNKEL (reference sequence). Trimming at V came to 1 base and at J to 0 bases, leaving 2 bases not matched to a gene. The CDR3 is CASSQGLAGGSSYNEQFF. The CDR3 DNA is TGTGCCAGCAGCCAAGGACTAGCGGGGGGGAGCTCCTACAATGAGCAGTTCTTC.

The V and J genes are TRBV2 and TRBJ1-2, with D possibly TRBD1 on 6 matching bases. V was trimmed by 3 bases and J by 5 bases, leaving 16 bases between them. The CDR3 loop spans 15 amino acids. CDR1 and CDR2 (germline): SNHLY, FYNNEI. DNA of the CDR3: TGTGCCAGCAGTGATTTTTCGGGGGGCTTTTATGGCTACACCTTC. It specifies CASSDFSGGFYGYTF.

This clone was observed a few times. This chain connects TRBV7-9 to TRBJ1-2; D unresolved. This CDR3 has 13 amino acids. The V end was cut by 1 base, the J end by 1 base, with 4 bases between. Germline V gene lookup returns CDR1 SEHNR and CDR2 FQNEAQ (reference sequence). CDR3 in amino acids: CASSLDINYGYTF. Here the CDR3 DNA reads TGTGCCAGCAGCTTAGACATTAACTATGGCTACACCTTC.

The chain carries TRBV5-8 and TRBJ2-5; D perhaps matches TRBD2 (6 bases). V was cut by 4 bases and J by 1 base, with 17 bases left in between. CDR3 length: 16 residues. Germline V lookup: CDR1 SGHTS, CDR2 YDEGEE. DNA for the CDR3: TGTGCCAGCAGCAATTGGGGTAGCGGAACCCAAGAGACCCAGTACTTC. Protein: CASSNWGSGTQETQYF.

The V and J genes are TRBV19 and TRBJ1-2; D is possibly TRBD1 (5 bases). V was pared by 3 bases and J by 8 bases, with 10 bases between. The CDR3 consists of 12 residues. Germline V gives CDR1 LNHDA, CDR2 SQIVND (reference sequence). This CDR3 reads CASSIPGSGYTF. In nucleotides, the CDR3 is TGTGCCAGTAGTATCCCAGGGTCGGGCTACACCTTC.

The chain uses TRBV6-4 and TRBJ1-2; no clear D. V lost 3 bases and J lost 6, with 11 bases in between. The CDR3 loop spans 13 amino acids. Germline CDR1 reads MRHNA; CDR2 reads SNTAGT. The CDR3 spells CASSDGQGDGYTF. In DNA form, the CDR3 reads TGTGCCAGCAGTGATGGGCAAGGCGATGGCTACACCTTC.

V usage is TRBV4-2 and J usage is TRBJ2-2; D remains ambiguous. CDR1 and CDR2 (germline): LGHNA, YNFKEQ. Trimming stripped 0 bases from V and 7 bases from J, with 9 bases between. CDR3 length: 14 residues. For the CDR3, the DNA is TGTGCCAGCAGCCAAGATGCGAATCGCGGGGAGCTGTTTTTT. Protein: CASSQDANRGELFF.